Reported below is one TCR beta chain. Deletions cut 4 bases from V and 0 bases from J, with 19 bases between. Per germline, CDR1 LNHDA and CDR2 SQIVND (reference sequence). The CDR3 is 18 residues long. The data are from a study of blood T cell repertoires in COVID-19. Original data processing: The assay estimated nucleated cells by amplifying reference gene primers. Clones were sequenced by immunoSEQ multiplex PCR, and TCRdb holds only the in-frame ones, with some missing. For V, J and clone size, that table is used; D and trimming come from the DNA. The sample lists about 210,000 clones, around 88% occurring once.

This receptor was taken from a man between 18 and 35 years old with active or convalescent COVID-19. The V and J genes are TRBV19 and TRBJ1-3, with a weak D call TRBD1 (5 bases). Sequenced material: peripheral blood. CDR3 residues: CASSTLGGATYSGNTIYF. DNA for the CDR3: TGTGCCAGTAGTACCCTTGGAGGGGCGACTTACTCTGGAAACACCATATATTTT.